The next 9 T cell receptor beta chains were all read from a single sample in a study of T cells in women clearing cervical HPV infection. Only in-frame clones appear in the TCRdb table, and some are missing; sequencing was by immunoSEQ multiplex PCR. This table lists 22,000 or so clones. The specimen sequenced was blood buffy coat. The receptors were sampled from a woman aged 18 to 75 with a cervical HPV16 infection that either progressed to CIN3+ or cleared (not recorded which).

About this clone itself: The read terminates 3 residues before the CDR3 end, so the remaining end is supplied by the germline J gene. The chain joins TRBV7-9 to TRBJ1-2, with 7 positions matching TRBD1. The CDR3 covers 15 residues. CDR1 and CDR2 from the germline V gene are SEHNR and FQNEAQ (reference sequence). The part of the CDR3 DNA that was read is TGTGCCAGCAGCCACTACAGGGGTGCCGACAATGAC. Amino acid sequence: CASSHYRGADND. In full, the CDR3 is CASSHYRGADNDYTF.

On this clone: The CDR3 end is not reached by the read, which stops 3 residues before it; the germline J gene fills it in. The chain joins TRBV29-1 to TRBJ2-3, with 7 bases matching TRBD2. This CDR3 comprises 17 residues. V lost 8 bases and J lost 2; bases outside the gene matches: 19. CDR1 and CDR2 (germline): SQVTM, ANQGSEA. This chain's CDR3 is CSSGAGVSLKNTDTQYF. The CDR3 bases that were read are TGCAGCAGCGGGGCGGGAGTGTCCTTAAAGAACACAGATACG.

With regard to this clone: The read is 3 residues too short to cover the CDR3 end, so that end is filled in from the germline J gene. This chain joins TRBV12-3 or TRBV12-4 and TRBJ1-2; no reliable D call. This CDR3 comprises 13 residues. Trimming took off 3 bases at V and 4 bases at J, with 9 bases between the two ends. CDR3 sequence: CASSFTGSYGYTF. CDR3 DNA (partial): TGTGCCAGCAGTTTTACGGGGAGCTATGGC.

Of note for this clone: The CDR3 extends 3 residues past the end of the read, so its final part is completed from the germline J gene. This chain uses TRBV30 with TRBJ2-3, with D tentatively TRBD1 or TRBD2 (5 bases each). Germline CDR1 and CDR2: GTSNPN and SVGIG (reference sequence). The CDR3 sequence is 14 residues long. The covered CDR3 bases are TGTGCCTGGAGTCCCTCTGAGAGGGGCCAGCCG. As protein: CAWSPSERGQP. The entire CDR3 reads CAWSPSERGQPQYF.

In the case of this clone: The read terminates 3 residues before the CDR3 end, so the remaining end is supplied by the germline J gene. The rearrangement links TRBV10-2 to TRBJ2-3, with a tentative D call TRBD2 (6 bases). Germline V lookup: CDR1 WSHSY, CDR2 SAAADI. The CDR3 is 15 residues long. V was pared by 6 bases and J by 4 bases, with 17 bases between. This CDR3 is CASRDRLVHADTQYF. Incomplete CDR3 DNA: TGCGCCAGCAGAGACCGACTAGTCCATGCAGATACG.

The CDR3 reads CASSRPGTGELFF. Incomplete CDR3 DNA: TGTGCCAGCAGCCGTCCGGGCACCGGGGAG. The V and J genes are TRBV7-2 and TRBJ2-2; no clear D. The sequence runs out 3 residues before the end of the CDR3; the remainder is reconstructed from the germline J gene. The ends were cut back, 5 bases at V and 4 bases at J, with 8 bases in the middle. CDR3 length equals 13 residues. Germline CDR1 and CDR2: SGHTA and FQGNSA.

A note on this clone: The read terminates 3 residues before the CDR3 end, so the remaining end is supplied by the germline J gene. The rearrangement links TRBV24-1 to TRBJ2-1; a possible D gene is TRBD1 (6 bases). Between the trimmed V and J ends, which lost 4 bases and 4 bases, there was a span of 7 bases. The germline gives CDR1 KGHDR, CDR2 SFDVKD. This CDR3 is 13 amino acids long. Partial CDR3 DNA: TGTGCCACCAGTGAGGGGACATACAATGAG. This encodes CATSEGTYNE. The whole CDR3 is CATSEGTYNEQFF.

About this clone: The CDR3 extends 3 residues past the end of the read, so its final part is completed from the germline J gene. The chain joins TRBV19 to TRBJ2-4; D remains ambiguous. The germline V gene encodes CDR1 LNHDA and CDR2 SQIVND (reference sequence). This CDR3 has 13 amino acids. The sequenced CDR3 bases are TGTGCCAGTAGGATTAAGTTGGGCTATGGT. Translated, it gives CASRIKLGYG. The entire CDR3 protein reads CASRIKLGYGQYF.

For this clone: Sequencing ends 3 residues short of the CDR3 end; the germline J gene provides the rest. The rearrangement links TRBV7-9 to TRBJ1-2; D might be TRBD1 (5 bases). This CDR3 has 14 amino acids. The germline CDR1 and CDR2 sequences are SEHNR and FQNEAQ (reference sequence). CDR3 region: CASSPGLASDTYTF. The CDR3 DNA, read in part, is TGTGCCAGCAGCCCGGGACTAGCGTCAGATACC. Using reference TRBV7-9 and TRBJ1-2 for the parts outside the CDR3, the full variable domain is DTGVSQNPRHKITKRGQNVTFRCDPISEHNRLYWYRQTLGQGPEFLTYFQNEAQLEKSRLLSDRFSAERPKGSFSTLEIQRTEQGDSAMYLCASSPGLASDTYTFGSGTRLTVV.